These T cell receptor beta chains were read from a single sample in a study of blood T cell repertoires in COVID-19. The assay was immunoSEQ multiplex PCR, and TCRdb's table has in-frame clones only and misses some. Of 200,000 to 300,000 clones detected, 84% appear once; the ten largest clones hold about 4%. Sequencing was performed on peripheral blood. These receptors were taken from a man aged 50 to 60 with acute or convalescent COVID-19. Each CDR3 is given with its conserved first and last residue. The order of the fields is clone size, D gene, J gene, V gene, CDR3 DNA, CDR3 protein. A D gene is named only where the DNA matches it firmly. The size entry is marked missing in some rows and otherwise reads once, few, many or a size class.

>.|.|TRBJ1-6|TRBV28
TGTGCCAGCAGTAGTAGCTCCTATAATTCACCCCTCCACTTT
CASSSSSYNSPLHF
>.|.|TRBJ1-5|TRBV19
TGTGCCAGTAGTGGGGTGAGGCAGGGAAAGGATCAGCCCCAGCATTTT
CASSGVRQGKDQPQHF
>once|.|TRBJ2-5|TRBV7-6
TGTGCCAGCAGCCCCCAGGGGCGGGGGACCCTTGGGACCCAGTACTTC
CASSPQGRGTLGTQYF
>.|TRBD1|TRBJ2-7|TRBV9
TGTGCCAGCAGCGTAGACGGACAGGGTCCCGAGCAGTACTTC
CASSVDGQGPEQYF
>.|.|TRBJ2-5|TRBV18
TGTGCCAGCTCAGGAACGGGGAGAGGGGGGACCCAGTACTTC
CASSGTGRGGTQYF
>.|TRBD1|TRBJ2-7|TRBV7-9
TGTGCCAGCAGCTTAGCGGGGACAGGGGGCTACGAGCAGTACTTC
CASSLAGTGGYEQYF
>.|TRBD1|TRBJ1-4|TRBV18
TGTGCCAGCTCACCAAATCAGGGGGGCAATGAAAAACTGTTTTTT
CASSPNQGGNEKLFF
>.|.|TRBJ1-2|TRBV7-2
TGTGCCAGCAGCAGAAAGGGGGGGACCTCCTATGGCTACACCTTC
CASSRKGGTSYGYTF
>.|.|TRBJ1-5|TRBV12-5
TGTGCTAGTGGCCTATCGGACAAGGTTAAGTATTTT
CASGLSDKVKYF
>.|.|TRBJ2-7|TRBV5-1
TGCGCCAGCAGCCGATCGGGGTCCCCCTACGAGCAGTACTTC
CASSRSGSPYEQYF
>.|TRBD2|TRBJ2-1|TRBV11-2
TGTGCCAGCAGCTTAGAAACTAGCGGTATTGAGCAGTTCTTC
CASSLETSGIEQFF
>.|.|TRBJ2-2|TRBV18
TGTGCCAGCTCACCAAATTTCGGACACTCGAACACCGGGGAGCTGTTTTTT
CASSPNFGHSNTGELFF
>.|TRBD1|TRBJ1-2|TRBV2
TGTGCCAGCGGCCCATTCGGGACAGCCTATGGCTACACCTTC
CASGPFGTAYGYTF
>.|TRBD1|TRBJ1-1|TRBV11-3
TGTGCCAGCAGCCCGGGACAGGGGGCGCGAATGAACACTGAAGCTTTCTTT
CASSPGQGARMNTEAFF
>.|TRBD2|TRBJ2-1|TRBV5-1
TGCGCCAGCAGCCCCCGCGCAGCGGGGGGCTCCTACAATGAGCAGTTCTTC
CASSPRAAGGSYNEQFF
>.|TRBD1|TRBJ1-1|TRBV7-9
TGTGCCAGCAGCCCGGACAGGAGGATGAACACTGAAGCTTTCTTT
CASSPDRRMNTEAFF
>.|TRBD1|TRBJ2-1|TRBV6-6
TGTGCCAGCAGTTCCTCGACAGGGAATGAGCAGTTCTTC
CASSSSTGNEQFF
>.|TRBD2|TRBJ2-7|TRBV6-1
TGTGCCAGCAGTGCGGACGGAGCGGGATGGTGGTCCTACGAGCAGTACTTC
CASSADGAGWWSYEQYF
>.|.|TRBJ1-2|TRBV6-2/TRBV6-3
TGTGCCAGCAGTTCCCAGGGGTACGGCTACACCTTC
CASSSQGYGYTF
>.|.|TRBJ2-2|TRBV19
TGTGCCAGTAGTACCGACTTTTCCGGGGAGCTGTTTTTT
CASSTDFSGELFF
>.|.|TRBJ2-2|TRBV3-1/TRBV3-2
TGTGCCAGCAGCCAAGACGGATTTGCGGGGAACACCGGGGAGCTGTTTTTT
CASSQDGFAGNTGELFF
>.|.|TRBJ1-2|TRBV28
TGTGCCACCCTAGTGTTGGATGGCTACACCTTC
CATLVLDGYTF
>.|.|TRBJ1-1|TRBV28
TGTGCCAGCAGTCCCCTTAGGAGAATGAACACTGAAGCTTTCTTT
CASSPLRRMNTEAFF
>.|TRBD2|TRBJ2-3|TRBV6-5
TGTGCCAGCAGCCCGACTAGCGCCCCAGATACGCAGTATTTT
CASSPTSAPDTQYF
>.|TRBD1|TRBJ1-4|TRBV9
TGTGCCAGCAGCGTAGTGGATGGGACAGGGTTTGAAAAACTGTTTTTT
CASSVVDGTGFEKLFF
>.|.|TRBJ1-6|TRBV6-5
TGTGCCAGCAGAACCCAGGGGCCCTCCCTCCACTTT
CASRTQGPSLHF
>.|TRBD1|TRBJ2-4|TRBV25-1
TGTGCCAGCAGTGAATCGGAGGCCCGGGACAGGGGGCTTGACATTCAGTACTTC
CASSESEARDRGLDIQYF
>.|TRBD1|TRBJ1-2|TRBV2
TGTGCCAGCAGTGTGACAGGGGATGGCTACACCTTC
CASSVTGDGYTF
>.|.|TRBJ1-3|TRBV9
TGTGCCAGCAGCGTATCCCCGGGAGCTACTGGAAACACCATATATTTT
CASSVSPGATGNTIYF
>.|.|TRBJ1-5|TRBV3-1/TRBV3-2
TGTGCCAGCAGCCAAGCGGTCGGCAATCAGCCCCAGCATTTT
CASSQAVGNQPQHF
>.|TRBD2|TRBJ2-1|TRBV5-6
TGTGCCAGCAGCGGCGGGACTAGCGGGAGGTACAATGAGCAGTTCTTC
CASSGGTSGRYNEQFF
>.|TRBD1|TRBJ2-3|TRBV5-1
TGCGCCAGCAGCTTGGTGGGGACAGCAACGGCAGATACGCAGTATTTT
CASSLVGTATADTQYF
>once|.|TRBJ2-7|TRBV5-4
TGTGCCAGCAGGGGCTGGGGACACTCCTACGAGCAGTACTTC
CASRGWGHSYEQYF
>.|.|TRBJ1-1|TRBV5-1
TGCGCCAGCAGCTCCTTACTAAGGGGCACTGAAGCTTTCTTT
CASSSLLRGTEAFF
>.|.|TRBJ1-5|TRBV7-2
TGTGCCAGCAGCCAAGGGGGGGGGAATCAGCCCCAGCATTTT
CASSQGGGNQPQHF